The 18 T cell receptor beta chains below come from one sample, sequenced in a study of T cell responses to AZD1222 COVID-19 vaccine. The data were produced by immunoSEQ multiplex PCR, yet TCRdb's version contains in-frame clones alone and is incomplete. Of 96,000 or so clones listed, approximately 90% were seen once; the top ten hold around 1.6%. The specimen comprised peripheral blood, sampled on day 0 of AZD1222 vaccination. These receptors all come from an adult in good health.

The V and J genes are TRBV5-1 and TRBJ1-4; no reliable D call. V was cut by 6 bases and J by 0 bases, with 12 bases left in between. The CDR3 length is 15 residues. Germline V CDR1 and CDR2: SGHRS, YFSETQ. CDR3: CASTPALATNEKLFF. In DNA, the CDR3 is TGCGCCAGCACTCCCGCCCTTGCAACTAATGAAAAACTGTTTTTT.

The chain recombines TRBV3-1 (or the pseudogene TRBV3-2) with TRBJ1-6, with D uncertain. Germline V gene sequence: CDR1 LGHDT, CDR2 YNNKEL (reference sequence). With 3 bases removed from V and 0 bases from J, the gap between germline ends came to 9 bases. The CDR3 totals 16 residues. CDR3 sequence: CASSHYRSSYNSPLHF. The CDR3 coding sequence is TGTGCCAGCAGCCACTATCGGAGCTCCTATAATTCACCCCTCCACTTT.

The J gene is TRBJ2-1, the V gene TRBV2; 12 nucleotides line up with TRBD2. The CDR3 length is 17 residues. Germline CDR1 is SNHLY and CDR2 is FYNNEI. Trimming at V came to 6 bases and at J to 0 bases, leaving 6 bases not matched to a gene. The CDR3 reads CASRARTSGNSYNEQFF. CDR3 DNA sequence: TGTGCCAGCAGGGCACGGACTAGCGGGAACTCCTACAATGAGCAGTTCTTC.

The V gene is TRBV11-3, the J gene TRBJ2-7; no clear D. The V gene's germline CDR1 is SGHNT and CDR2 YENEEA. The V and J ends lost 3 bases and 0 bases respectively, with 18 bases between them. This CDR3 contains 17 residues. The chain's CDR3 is CASSFPLVRPNSYEQYF. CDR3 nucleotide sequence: TGTGCCAGCAGCTTTCCCCTCGTCAGGCCAAACTCCTACGAGCAGTACTTC.

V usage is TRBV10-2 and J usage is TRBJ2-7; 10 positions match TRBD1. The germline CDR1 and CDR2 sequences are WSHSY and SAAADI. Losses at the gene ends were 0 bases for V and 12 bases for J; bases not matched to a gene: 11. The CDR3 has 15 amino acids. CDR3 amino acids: CASSESRVETGGAYF. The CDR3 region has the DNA TGCGCCAGCAGTGAGTCACGCGTCGAGACAGGGGGCGCGTACTTC.

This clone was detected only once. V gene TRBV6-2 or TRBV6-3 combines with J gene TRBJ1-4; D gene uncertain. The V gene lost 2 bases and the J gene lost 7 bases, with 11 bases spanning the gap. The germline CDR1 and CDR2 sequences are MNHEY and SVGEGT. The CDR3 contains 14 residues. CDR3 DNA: TGTGCCAGCAGTTACGCGGGAGGAGGTGAAAAACTGTTTTTT. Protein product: CASSYAGGGEKLFF.

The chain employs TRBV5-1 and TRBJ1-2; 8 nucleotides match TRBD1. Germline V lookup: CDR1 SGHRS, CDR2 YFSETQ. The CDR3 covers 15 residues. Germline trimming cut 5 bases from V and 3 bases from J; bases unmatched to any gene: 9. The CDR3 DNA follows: TGCGCCAGCAGGGTGACGGACAGGGATTACTATGGCTACACCTTC. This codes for CASRVTDRDYYGYTF.

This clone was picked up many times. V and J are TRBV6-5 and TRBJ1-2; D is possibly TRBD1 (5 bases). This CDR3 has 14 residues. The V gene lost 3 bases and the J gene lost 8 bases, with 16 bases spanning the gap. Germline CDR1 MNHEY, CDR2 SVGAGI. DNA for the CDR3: TGTGCCAGCAGTTATATATCGGGACCACGGGGCTACACCTTC. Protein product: CASSYISGPRGYTF.

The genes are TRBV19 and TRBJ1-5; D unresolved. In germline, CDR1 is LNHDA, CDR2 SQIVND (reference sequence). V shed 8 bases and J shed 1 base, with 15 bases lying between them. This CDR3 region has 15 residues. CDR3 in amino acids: CASSPPANSNQPQHF. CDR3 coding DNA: TGTGCCAGTTCCCCTCCCGCTAACAGCAATCAGCCCCAGCATTTT.

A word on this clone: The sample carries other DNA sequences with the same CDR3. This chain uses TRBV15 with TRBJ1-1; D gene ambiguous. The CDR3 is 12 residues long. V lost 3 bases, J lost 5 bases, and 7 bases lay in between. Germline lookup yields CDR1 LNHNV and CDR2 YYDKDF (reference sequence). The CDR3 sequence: CATSRGWTEAFF. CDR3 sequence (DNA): TGTGCCACCAGCAGGGGTTGGACTGAAGCTTTCTTT.

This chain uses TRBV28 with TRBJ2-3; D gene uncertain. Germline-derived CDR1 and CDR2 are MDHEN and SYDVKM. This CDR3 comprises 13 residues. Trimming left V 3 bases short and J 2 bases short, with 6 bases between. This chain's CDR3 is CASSFRPTDTQYF. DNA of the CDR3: TGTGCCAGCAGTTTTAGGCCCACAGATACGCAGTATTTT.

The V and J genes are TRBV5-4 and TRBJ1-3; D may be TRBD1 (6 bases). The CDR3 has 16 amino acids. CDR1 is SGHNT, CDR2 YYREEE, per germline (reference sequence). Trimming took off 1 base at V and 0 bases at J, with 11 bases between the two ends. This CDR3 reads CASSLSQGISGNTIYF. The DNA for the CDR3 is TGTGCCAGCAGCTTGAGTCAGGGGATCTCTGGAAACACCATATATTTT.

CDR3 region: CAISSPSTGGTEAFF. In DNA form, the CDR3 reads TGTGCCATCAGCTCCCCCTCTACTGGGGGGACTGAAGCTTTCTTT. The rearrangement links TRBV10-3 to TRBJ1-1; TRBD1 is a possible D gene (5 bases). The germline V and J ends were trimmed by 6 bases and 5 bases, with 19 bases remaining between them. There are 15 residues in the CDR3. The germline V gene encodes CDR1 ENHRY and CDR2 SYGVKD.

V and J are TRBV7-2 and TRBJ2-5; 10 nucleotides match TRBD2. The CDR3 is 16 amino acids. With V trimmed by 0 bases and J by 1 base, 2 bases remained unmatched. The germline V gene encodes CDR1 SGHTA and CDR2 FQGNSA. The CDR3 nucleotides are TGTGCCAGCAGCTTAGCTGCTAGCGGGGGCCAAGAGACCCAGTACTTC. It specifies CASSLAASGGQETQYF.

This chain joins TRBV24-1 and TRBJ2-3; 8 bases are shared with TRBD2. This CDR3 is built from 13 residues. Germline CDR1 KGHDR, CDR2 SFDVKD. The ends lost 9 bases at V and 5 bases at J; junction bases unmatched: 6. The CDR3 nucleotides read TGTGCCACCGGGAAAGCGGGGGTAGATACGCAGTATTTT. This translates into CATGKAGVDTQYF.

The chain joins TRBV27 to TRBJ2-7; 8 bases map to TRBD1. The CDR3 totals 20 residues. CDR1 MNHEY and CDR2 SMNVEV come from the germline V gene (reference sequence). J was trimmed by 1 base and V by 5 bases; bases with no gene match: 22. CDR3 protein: CASSLYLRGPPGQSSYEQYF. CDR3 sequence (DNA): TGTGCCAGCAGTCTATACCTCAGGGGGCCACCGGGACAGTCATCCTACGAGCAGTACTTC.

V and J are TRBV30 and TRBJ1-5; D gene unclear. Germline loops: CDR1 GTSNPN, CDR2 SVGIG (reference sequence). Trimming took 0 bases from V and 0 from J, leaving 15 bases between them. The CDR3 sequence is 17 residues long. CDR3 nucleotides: TGTGCCTGGAGTGTAGGGCTGGGAGGGAATAGCAATCAGCCCCAGCATTTT. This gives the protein CAWSVGLGGNSNQPQHF. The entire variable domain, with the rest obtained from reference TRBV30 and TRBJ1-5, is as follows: SQTIHQWPATLVQPVGSPLSLECTVEGTSNPNLYWYRQAAGRGLQLLFYSVGIGQISSEVPQNLSASRPQDRQFILSSKKLLLSDSGFYLCAWSVGLGGNSNQPQHFGDGTRLSIL.

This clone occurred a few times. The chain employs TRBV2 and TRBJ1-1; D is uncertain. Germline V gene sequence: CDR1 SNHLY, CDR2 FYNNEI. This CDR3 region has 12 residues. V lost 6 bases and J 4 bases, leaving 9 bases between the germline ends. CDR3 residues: CASSPGGTEAFF. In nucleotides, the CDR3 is TGTGCCAGCAGCCCAGGAGGCACTGAAGCTTTCTTT.